Listed below are T cell receptor beta chains from one sample, sequenced in a study of blood T cells in healthy people across ages. TCRdb redid the calling of the 5' RACE reads with MiXCR, one entry per CDR3 protein. Here the sample spans around 1,100,000 distinct CDR3 sequences, 35% to 40% being singletons. Sequencing was done on a sample of blood. The receptors shown here come from a man younger than 35 in good health. Each CDR3 is given with its conserved first and last residue. Fields, in order: J gene, V gene, clone size, CDR3 protein. Where a row states a size, it is once, few, many or the class of an expanded clone; other rows omit it.

J gene: TRBJ1-1
V gene: TRBV6-2/TRBV6-3
clone size: NA
CDR3 protein: CASSYSYEQYFGAGTRTTEAFF

J gene: TRBJ2-1
V gene: TRBV6-6
clone size: many
CDR3 protein: CASSMTGLAGYNEQFF

J gene: TRBJ2-5
V gene: TRBV28
clone size: many
CDR3 protein: CASSSLGETQYF

J gene: TRBJ1-5
V gene: TRBV20-1
clone size: few
CDR3 protein: CSARGYSGTDSNQPQHF

J gene: TRBJ1-1
V gene: TRBV10-3
clone size: NA
CDR3 protein: CAISDSWEGEAFF

J gene: TRBJ1-2
V gene: TRBV6-1
clone size: NA
CDR3 protein: CASRSRGGIMEYYGYTF

J gene: TRBJ2-6
V gene: TRBV20-1
clone size: NA
CDR3 protein: CSAREGLSGANVLTF

J gene: TRBJ1-5
V gene: TRBV6-6
clone size: few
CDR3 protein: CASSYSPGSNQPQHF

J gene: NA
V gene: TRBV19
clone size: NA
CDR3 protein: CASSSQRIYEQYF

J gene: TRBJ2-7
V gene: TRBV5-6
clone size: few
CDR3 protein: CASSLDRTYNEQYF

J gene: TRBJ1-2
V gene: TRBV6-2/TRBV6-3
clone size: NA
CDR3 protein: CASTLRDRSHYYYGYTF

J gene: TRBJ1-4
V gene: TRBV12-3/TRBV12-4
clone size: NA
CDR3 protein: CASSYNREFNEKLFF

J gene: TRBJ1-2
V gene: TRBV4-2
clone size: few
CDR3 protein: CASSHGPAPSNYGYTF

J gene: TRBJ1-2
V gene: TRBV6-1
clone size: NA
CDR3 protein: CASSSGTGIWPNYGYTF

J gene: TRBJ2-1
V gene: TRBV13
clone size: NA
CDR3 protein: CASSRIYNEQFF

J gene: TRBJ2-1
V gene: TRBV9
clone size: few
CDR3 protein: CASSRGAASNEQFF

J gene: TRBJ2-7
V gene: TRBV6-1
clone size: NA
CDR3 protein: CASSEGSQGTVAYEQYF

J gene: TRBJ2-7
V gene: TRBV3-1
clone size: few
CDR3 protein: CASSQDSSREQYF

J gene: TRBJ1-4
V gene: TRBV20-1
clone size: NA
CDR3 protein: CSARDLARGNEKLFF

J gene: TRBJ2-3
V gene: TRBV6-2/TRBV6-3
clone size: NA
CDR3 protein: CASRATGLDTQYF

J gene: TRBJ1-1
V gene: TRBV7-3
clone size: NA
CDR3 protein: CASSLRAGDNTEAFF

J gene: TRBJ1-6
V gene: TRBV5-5
clone size: few
CDR3 protein: CASSLSPGLSSLLHNSPLHF

J gene: TRBJ2-1
V gene: TRBV7-2
clone size: NA
CDR3 protein: CASSPATRRGGDPWNNEQFF

J gene: TRBJ2-2
V gene: TRBV7-3
clone size: NA
CDR3 protein: CASSLNAGYTGELFF